The clone carrying this T cell receptor beta chain was counted between two and nine times. Its specificity is unknown. These data come from a study of response to subunit inactivated influenza vaccine. Study conclusions and caveats: Few additional T cells are recruited per seasonal influenza vaccination, authors suggested.

TCRdb analysed the RT-PCR reads with MiXCR anew, one entry per CDR3 protein. The sample carries under 200,000 distinct CDR3 sequences, approximately 11% recorded once. The germline CDR1 and CDR2 sequences are DFQATT and SNEGSKA (reference sequence). The CDR3 is 15 residues long. V gave up 3 bases and J gave up 1 base; unmatched junction bases: 5. This chain joins TRBV20-1 and TRBJ2-4, with 8 bases lining up with TRBD1. This TCR was sampled from a man between 45 and 75 years old who received an inactivated influenza vaccine. Sequencing used CD8+ T cells sorted from PBMCs, obtained less than 25 months after vaccination. The CDR3 spells CSASPRQGAKNIQYF. The CDR3 DNA is TGCAGTGCTAGTCCTCGACAGGGGGCCAAAAACATTCAGTACTTC.